This TCR beta chain appears in the sequencing data of a study of Tregs in tolerant kidney transplant recipients (dated by TCRdb to about 2019). Background for the entire study: Before combined kidney and bone marrow transplantation, this study identified donor-specific regulatory T cells using TCRbeta sequencing and then followed those same cells after transplant. Several methods of expanding Tregs specific for an allogeneic donor were compared by TCRbeta repertoire sequencing in 3 healthy controls.

Broader findings and caveats from the paper: Expanding Tregs with activated donor B cells appeared to identify the most biologically relevant and donor-specific TCRbeta repertoire. Because the study included only a small number of patients, the results must be confirmed in larger populations and under other immunosuppression protocols. Although technical replication error seemed to be minimal, the question of biological reproducibility was not addressed directly.

On this clone itself: Its antigen is currently not known. Base qualities are not recorded, but no much larger clone differs from it by a single base.

As encoded in the germline V gene, CDR1 is SGHRS while CDR2 is YFSETQ. V is pared back by 4 bases and J by 6 bases, with 9 bases lying between the germline termini. Counted from cysteine to phenylalanine, this CDR3 has 12 amino acids. The retained sequence is limited to the CDR3, 36 bases, with the frame set at the first base. For TCRbeta CDR3 sequencing, genomic DNA from the sorted cells was extracted using the QIAGEN DNeasy Blood and Tissue Kit. High-throughput TCRbeta CDR3 sequencing was carried out commercially through immunoSEQ, with PCR amplification with bias correction and internal controls included. Turning to the authors' computational methods: A unique productive TCRbeta sequence was defined by the CDR3 nucleotide sequence when primers matched, and otherwise by the CDR3 amino acid sequence together with the Vbeta and Jbeta genes. As a correction for sorting error, sequences shared between sorted populations at a frequency ratio of 2:1 or less were discarded, and the remaining shared sequences were assigned to the higher population. A sequence was defined as donor-reactive if the sequence was expanded at least 5-fold in CFSE-low cells compared with unstimulated cells and had a frequency of at least 0.01% in CFSE-low cells. Jensen-Shannon divergence calculated on the top 100 TCRbeta sequences ranked by frequency was used to measure repertoire divergence. For samples with multiple sequencing runs, sorting error was corrected separately for each run before the runs were pooled. Sourced from immuneACCESS, this table was stored by TCRdb with only in-frame sequences that have V and J called. A share of the clones is absent; for the studies checked, an unresolved V gene accounts for under half, and the remainder has no known explanation. V and J calls and clone size come straight from that table; D and trimming were deduced from the DNA. This sample has fewer than 20,000 clones in its table, and approximately 80% of those were observed once. The ten most abundant clones make up less than 2.5% of the sample.

Thawed PBMCs were FACS-sorted into unstimulated Tregs (CD4+CD25+CD127-), CD4+ non-Tregs (CD4+CD25-), CD4 cells and CD8 cells. Thawed PBMCs were rested overnight at 37 degrees C with about 200 IU/ml IL-2 before Treg sorting. Healthy control blood came either as purchased buffy coats or from healthy volunteers. Healthy control blood was processed to PBMCs by Ficoll density gradient and cryopreserved, and patient PBMCs were collected before and after transplant. This TCR derives from a human donor in good health. The V and J segments used are TRBV5-1 and TRBJ2-3; the D call is possibly TRBD1 or TRBD2, each sharing 5 bases. Specimen: Tregs from blood. CDR3 region: CASSAEGDTQYF. The nucleotide sequence is given as TGCGCCAGCAGCGCCGAGGGGGATACGCAGTATTTT.